This T cell receptor (beta chain) originates from a study of metastatic and nonmetastatic thyroid tumors. No treatment had been given to any patient before thyroid surgery. This clone was counted only a few times. The CDR3 contains 13 residues. Trimming stripped 4 bases from V and 4 bases from J, with 8 bases between. Germline-derived CDR1 and CDR2 are LNHDA and SQIVND (reference sequence). TCRdb ran MiXCR on the PCR reads. The sample has under 100,000 clones, around 7.8% seen once. The origin of this receptor is a female donor with papillary thyroid cancer or a benign thyroid nodule (not recorded which). Some clones in this sample may be carry-over from other donors' samples. The chain couples TRBV19 to TRBJ1-5, with TRBD1 as a possible D gene (6 bases). The sample was blood. Here the CDR3 DNA reads TGTGCCAGTAGTAAACAGGGAAATCAGCCCCAGCATTTT. Translated, it gives CASSKQGNQPQHF.